The clone carrying this T cell receptor (beta chain) occurred once. What it binds is not known. These data come from a study of blood T cells in healthy people across ages. Whole-study results and caveats: Long-lived donors exceeded aged donors in naive CD4+ cells and diversity. From one million sequenced T cells, diversity estimates were lower bounds. TCR beta diversity, measured per million T cells, fell in a roughly linear way with age.

Trimming took 5 bases from V and 6 from J; bases not matched to a gene: 3. Germline V lookup: CDR1 LGHDT, CDR2 YNNKEL (reference sequence). The CDR3 contains 13 residues. A sample-barcoded 5' primer and a J-beta primer mix were used in a second PCR of roughly 6 to 12 cycles. In TCRdb, the 5' RACE reads were re-called with MiXCR into one record per CDR3 protein. The repertoire holds about 1.4 million distinct CDR3 sequences, 45% to 70% seen once, with more than 6% in the top ten. Material for sequencing was blood. This receptor was taken from a man younger than 35 in good health. The V and J genes are TRBV3-1 and TRBJ2-1; 8 bases are shared with TRBD1. CDR3 sequence: CASSETGVNEQFF. Here the CDR3 DNA reads TGTGCCAGCAGCGAGACAGGGGTCAATGAGCAGTTCTTC.